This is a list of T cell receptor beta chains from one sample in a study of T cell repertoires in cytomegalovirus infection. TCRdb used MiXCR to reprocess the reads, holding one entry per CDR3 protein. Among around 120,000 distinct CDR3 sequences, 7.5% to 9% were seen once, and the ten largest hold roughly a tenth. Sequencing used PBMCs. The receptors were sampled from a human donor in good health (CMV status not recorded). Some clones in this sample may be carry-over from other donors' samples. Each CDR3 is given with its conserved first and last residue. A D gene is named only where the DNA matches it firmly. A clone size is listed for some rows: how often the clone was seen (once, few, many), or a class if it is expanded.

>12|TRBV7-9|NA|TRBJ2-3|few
TGTGCCAGCAGCTACACAGGGAATACGCAGTATTTT
CASSYTGNTQYF
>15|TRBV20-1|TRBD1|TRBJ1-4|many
TGCAGTGCTAGAGATCGAAGGGGGCCAGGTGAAAAACTGTTTTTT
CSARDRRGPGEKLFF
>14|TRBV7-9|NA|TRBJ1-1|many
TGTGCCAGCAGCCCCGCTTGGGCCGCCACTGAAGCTTTCTTT
CASSPAWAATEAFF
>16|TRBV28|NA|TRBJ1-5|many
TGTGCCAGCAGTCCATCCGAGGACTATAGCAATCAGCCCCAGCATTTT
CASSPSEDYSNQPQHF
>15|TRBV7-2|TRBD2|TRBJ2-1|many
TGTGCCAGCAGCTTCCTAGCGGACAACTACAATGAGCAGTTCTTC
CASSFLADNYNEQFF
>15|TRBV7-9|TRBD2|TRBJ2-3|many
TGTGCCAGCAGCCCCCGGGAGGGAAGCACAGATACGCAGTATTTT
CASSPREGSTDTQYF
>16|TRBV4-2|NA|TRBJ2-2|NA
TGTGCCAGCAGCCCCCCCTCCACACATGCCGCCGGGGAGCTGTTTTTT
CASSPPSTHAAGELFF
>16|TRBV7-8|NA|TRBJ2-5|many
TGTGCCAGCAGCTTACGGGTAGGGGACGTGCAAGAGACCCAGTACTTC
CASSLRVGDVQETQYF
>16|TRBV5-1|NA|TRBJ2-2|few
TGCGCCAGCAGCTCCACTGAGGACAGCAGAGCCGGGGAGCTGTTTTTT
CASSSTEDSRAGELFF
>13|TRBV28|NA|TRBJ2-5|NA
TGTGCCAGCATCTCAGGGGTGGAAGAGACCCAGTACTTC
CASISGVEETQYF